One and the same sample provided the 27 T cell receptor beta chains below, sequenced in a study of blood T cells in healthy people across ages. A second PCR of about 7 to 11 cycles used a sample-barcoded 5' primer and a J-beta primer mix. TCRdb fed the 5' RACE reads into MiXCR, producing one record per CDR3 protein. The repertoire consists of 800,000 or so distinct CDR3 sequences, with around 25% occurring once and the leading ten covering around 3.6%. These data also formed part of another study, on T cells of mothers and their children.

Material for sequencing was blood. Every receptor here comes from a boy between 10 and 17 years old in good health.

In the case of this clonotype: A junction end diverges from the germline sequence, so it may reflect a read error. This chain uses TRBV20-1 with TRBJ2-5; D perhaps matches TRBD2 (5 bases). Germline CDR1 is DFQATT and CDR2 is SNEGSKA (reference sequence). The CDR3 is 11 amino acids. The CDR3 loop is CSARKTEGQYF. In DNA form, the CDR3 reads TGCAGCGCTAGGAAAACCGAGGGCCAGTACTTC.

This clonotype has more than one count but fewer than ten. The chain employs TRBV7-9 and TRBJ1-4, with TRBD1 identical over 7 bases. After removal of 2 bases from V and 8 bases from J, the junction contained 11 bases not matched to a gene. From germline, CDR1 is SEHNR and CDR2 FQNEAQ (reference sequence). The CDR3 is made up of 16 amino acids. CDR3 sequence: CASSLPTGTVGEKLFF. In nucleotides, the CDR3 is TGTGCCAGCAGCTTACCGACCGGGACAGTAGGGGAAAAACTGTTTTTT.

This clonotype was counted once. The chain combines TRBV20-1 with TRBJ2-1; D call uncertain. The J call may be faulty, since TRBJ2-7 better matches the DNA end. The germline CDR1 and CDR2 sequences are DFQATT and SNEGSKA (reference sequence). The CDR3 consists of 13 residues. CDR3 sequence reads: CSAPGLIPYEQYF. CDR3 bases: TGCAGTGCCCCTGGTCTCATTCCCTACGAGCAGTACTTC.

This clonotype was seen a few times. CDR3: CASGRRDTPNSPLHF. DNA for the CDR3: TGTGCCAGCGGTCGCCGGGACACCCCTAATTCACCCCTCCACTTT. The rearrangement uses TRBV12-3 or TRBV12-4 and TRBJ1-6; a possible D gene is TRBD1 (6 bases). The CDR3 totals 15 residues. V was pared by 8 bases and J by 6 bases, with 17 bases between.

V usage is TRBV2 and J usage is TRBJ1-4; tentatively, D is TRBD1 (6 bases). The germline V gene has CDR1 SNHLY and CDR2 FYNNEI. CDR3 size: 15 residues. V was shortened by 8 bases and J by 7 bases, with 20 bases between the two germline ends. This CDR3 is CASGRETGKFEKLFF. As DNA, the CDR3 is TGTGCCAGCGGACGGGAAACAGGGAAGTTTGAAAAACTGTTTTTT.

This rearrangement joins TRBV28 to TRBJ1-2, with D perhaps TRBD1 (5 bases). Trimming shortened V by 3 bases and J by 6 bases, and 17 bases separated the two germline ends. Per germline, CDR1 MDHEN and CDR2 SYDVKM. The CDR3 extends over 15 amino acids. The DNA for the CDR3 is TGTGCCAGCAGTTTGGCAGGGTGGTCTTGGGATGGCTACACCTTC. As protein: CASSLAGWSWDGYTF.

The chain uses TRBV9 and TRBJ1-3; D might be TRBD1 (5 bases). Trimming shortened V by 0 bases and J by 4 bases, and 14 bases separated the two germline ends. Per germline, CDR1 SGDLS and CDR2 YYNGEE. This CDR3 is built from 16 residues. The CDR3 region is CASSVGVARAGNTIYF. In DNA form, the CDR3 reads TGTGCCAGCAGCGTAGGGGTCGCCAGGGCCGGAAACACCATATATTTT.

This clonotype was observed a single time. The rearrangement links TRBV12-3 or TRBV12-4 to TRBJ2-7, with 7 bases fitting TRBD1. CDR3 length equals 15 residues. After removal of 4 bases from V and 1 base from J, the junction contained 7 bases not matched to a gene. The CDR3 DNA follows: TGTGCCAGCAGTTCTACAGGGGCCCGGTCCTACGAGCAGTACTTC. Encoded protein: CASSSTGARSYEQYF.

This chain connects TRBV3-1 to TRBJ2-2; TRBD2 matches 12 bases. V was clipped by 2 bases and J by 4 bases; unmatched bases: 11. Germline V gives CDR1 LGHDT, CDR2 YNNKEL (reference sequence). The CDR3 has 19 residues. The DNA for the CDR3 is TGTGCCAGCAGCCAATCTCCGGGACTAGCGGGTAGGGGCACCGGGGAGCTGTTTTTT. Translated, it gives CASSQSPGLAGRGTGELFF.

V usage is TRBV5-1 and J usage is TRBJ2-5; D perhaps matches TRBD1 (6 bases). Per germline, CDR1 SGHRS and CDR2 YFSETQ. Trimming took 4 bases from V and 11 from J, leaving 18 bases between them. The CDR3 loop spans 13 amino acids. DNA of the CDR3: TGCGCCAGCAGCCTACGGGACATCGATGAGCAGTACTTC. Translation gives CASSLRDIDEQYF.

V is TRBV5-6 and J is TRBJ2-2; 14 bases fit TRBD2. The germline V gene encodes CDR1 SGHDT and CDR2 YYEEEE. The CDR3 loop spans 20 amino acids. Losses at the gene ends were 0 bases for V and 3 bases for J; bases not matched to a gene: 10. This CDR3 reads CASSLAEGTSGSSYTGELFF. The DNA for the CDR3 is TGTGCCAGCAGCTTGGCCGAGGGGACTAGCGGGAGTAGTTACACCGGGGAGCTGTTTTTT.

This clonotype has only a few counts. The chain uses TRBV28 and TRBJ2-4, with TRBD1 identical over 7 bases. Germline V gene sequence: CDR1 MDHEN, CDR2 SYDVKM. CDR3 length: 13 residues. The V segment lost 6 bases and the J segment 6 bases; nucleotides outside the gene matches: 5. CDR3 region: CASSYTGVNIQYF. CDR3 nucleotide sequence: TGTGCCAGCAGCTACACAGGGGTAAACATTCAGTACTTC.

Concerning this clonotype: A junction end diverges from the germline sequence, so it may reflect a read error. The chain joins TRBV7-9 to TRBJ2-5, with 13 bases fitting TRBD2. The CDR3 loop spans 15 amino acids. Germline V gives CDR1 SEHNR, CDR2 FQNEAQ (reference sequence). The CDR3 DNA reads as TGTGCCGGCAGCTTTGGACTAGCGGGAGTAGAGACCCAGTACTTC. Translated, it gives CAGSFGLAGVETQYF.

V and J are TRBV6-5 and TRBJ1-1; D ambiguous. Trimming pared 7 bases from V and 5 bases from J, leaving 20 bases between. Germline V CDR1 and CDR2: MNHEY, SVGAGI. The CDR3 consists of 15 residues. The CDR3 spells CASTFTPGSWTEAFF. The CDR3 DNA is TGTGCCAGCACCTTCACCCCAGGTAGTTGGACTGAAGCTTTCTTT.

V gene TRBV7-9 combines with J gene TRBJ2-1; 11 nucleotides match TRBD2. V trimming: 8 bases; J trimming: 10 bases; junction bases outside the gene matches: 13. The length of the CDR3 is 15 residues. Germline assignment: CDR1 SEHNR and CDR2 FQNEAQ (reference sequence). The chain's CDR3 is CASGHQTSGTDEQFF. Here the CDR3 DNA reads TGTGCCAGCGGCCACCAGACTAGCGGGACTGACGAGCAGTTCTTC.

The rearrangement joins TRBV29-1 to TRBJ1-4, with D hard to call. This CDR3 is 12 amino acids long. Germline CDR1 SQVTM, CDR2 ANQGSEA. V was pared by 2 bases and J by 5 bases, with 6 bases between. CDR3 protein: CSVEMGNEKLFF. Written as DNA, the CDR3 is TGCAGCGTTGAAATGGGGAATGAAAAACTGTTTTTT.

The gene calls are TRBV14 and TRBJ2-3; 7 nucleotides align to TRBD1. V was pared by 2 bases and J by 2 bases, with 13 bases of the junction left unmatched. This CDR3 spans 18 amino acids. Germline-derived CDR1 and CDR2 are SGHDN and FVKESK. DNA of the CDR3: TGTGCCAGCAGCCAATCACTACAGGGGTTGATGTTCACAGATACGCAGTATTTT. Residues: CASSQSLQGLMFTDTQYF. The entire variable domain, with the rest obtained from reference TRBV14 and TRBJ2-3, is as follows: EAGVTQFPSHSVIEKGQTVTLRCDPISGHDNLYWYRRVMGKEIKFLLHFVKESKQDESGMPNNRFLAERTGGTYSTLKVQPAELEDSGVYFCASSQSLQGLMFTDTQYFGPGTRLTVL.

CDR3 amino acids: CASSFVDTGELFF. The CDR3 DNA reads as TGTGCCAGCAGCTTTGTGGACACCGGGGAGCTGTTTTTT. The genes are TRBV11-2 and TRBJ2-2, with unresolved D. CDR1 is SGHAT and CDR2 is FQNNGV in the germline V gene. The germline V and J ends were trimmed by 3 bases and 3 bases, with 5 bases remaining between them. The CDR3 has 13 amino acids.

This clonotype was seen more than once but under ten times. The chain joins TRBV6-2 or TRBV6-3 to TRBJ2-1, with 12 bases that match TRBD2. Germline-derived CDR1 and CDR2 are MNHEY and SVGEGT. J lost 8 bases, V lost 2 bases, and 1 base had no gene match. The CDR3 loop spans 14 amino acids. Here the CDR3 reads CASSYTSGGHEQFF. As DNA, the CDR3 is TGTGCCAGCAGTTACACTAGCGGGGGGCATGAGCAGTTCTTC.

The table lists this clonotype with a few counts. Written as DNA, the CDR3 is TGTGCCAGCAGTTTATCTTGGGGCAGGGGTGGTCTAAACACTGAAGCTTTCTTT. Protein product: CASSLSWGRGGLNTEAFF. The V gene is TRBV28, the J gene TRBJ1-1; perhaps TRBD1 as D (6 bases). This CDR3 is built from 18 residues. V lost 1 base to trimming and J lost 2 bases, with 20 bases between them. The germline V gene has CDR1 MDHEN and CDR2 SYDVKM.

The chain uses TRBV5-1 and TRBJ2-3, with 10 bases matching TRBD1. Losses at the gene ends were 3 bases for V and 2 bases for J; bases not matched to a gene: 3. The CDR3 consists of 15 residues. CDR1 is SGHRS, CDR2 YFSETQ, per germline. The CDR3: CASSSGQGYTDTQYF. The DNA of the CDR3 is TGCGCCAGCAGCTCGGGACAGGGGTACACAGATACGCAGTATTTT.

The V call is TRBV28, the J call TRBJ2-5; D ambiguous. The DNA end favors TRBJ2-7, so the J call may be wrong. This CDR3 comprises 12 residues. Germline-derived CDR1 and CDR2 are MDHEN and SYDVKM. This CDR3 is CATDGALNEQYF. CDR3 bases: TGTGCCACAGATGGTGCGCTAAACGAGCAGTACTTC.

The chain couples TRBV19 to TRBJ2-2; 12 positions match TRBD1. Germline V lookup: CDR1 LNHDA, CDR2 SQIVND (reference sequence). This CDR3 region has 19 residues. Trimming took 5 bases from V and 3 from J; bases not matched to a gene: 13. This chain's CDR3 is CASSPPGRDRGRYTGELFF. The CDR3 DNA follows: TGTGCCAGTAGTCCACCTGGGAGGGACAGGGGGCGGTACACCGGGGAGCTGTTTTTT.

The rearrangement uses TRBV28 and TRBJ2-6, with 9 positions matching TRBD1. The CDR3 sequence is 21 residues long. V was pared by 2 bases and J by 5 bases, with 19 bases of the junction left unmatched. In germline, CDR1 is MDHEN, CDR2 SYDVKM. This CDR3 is CASSLVDTGTGSPLRANVLTF. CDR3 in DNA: TGTGCCAGCAGTTTAGTAGATACCGGGACAGGGAGCCCCTTACGGGCCAACGTCCTGACTTTC.

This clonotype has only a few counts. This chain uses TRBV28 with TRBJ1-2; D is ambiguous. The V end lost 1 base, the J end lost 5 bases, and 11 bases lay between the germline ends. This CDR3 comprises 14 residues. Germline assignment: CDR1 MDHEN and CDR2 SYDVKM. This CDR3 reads CASSLYLETYGYTF. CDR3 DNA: TGTGCCAGCAGTTTATACTTAGAGACGTATGGCTACACCTTC.

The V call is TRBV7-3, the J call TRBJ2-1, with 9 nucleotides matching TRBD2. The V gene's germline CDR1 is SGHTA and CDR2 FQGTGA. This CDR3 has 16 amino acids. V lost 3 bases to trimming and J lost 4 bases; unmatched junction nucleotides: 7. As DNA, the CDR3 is TGTGCCAGCAGCTTTCGACTAGCGGAGGATTACAATGAGCAGTTCTTC. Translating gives CASSFRLAEDYNEQFF. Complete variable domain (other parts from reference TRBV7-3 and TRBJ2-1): GAGVSQTPSNKVTEKGKYVELRCDPISGHTALYWYRQSLGQGPEFLIYFQGTGAADDSGLPNDRFFAVRPEGSVSTLKIQRTERGDSAVYLCASSFRLAEDYNEQFFGPGTRLTVL.

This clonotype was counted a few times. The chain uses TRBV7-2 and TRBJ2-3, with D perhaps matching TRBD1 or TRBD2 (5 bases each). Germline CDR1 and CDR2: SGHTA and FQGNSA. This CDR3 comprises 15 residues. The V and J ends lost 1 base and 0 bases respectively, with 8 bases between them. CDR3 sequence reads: CASSLGDLSTDTQYF. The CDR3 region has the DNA TGTGCCAGCAGCTTAGGGGACCTTAGCACAGATACGCAGTATTTT.